A single count supports the clone carrying this T cell receptor beta chain. Its antigen remains unknown. Trimming took 3 bases from V and 0 from J; bases not matched to a gene: 3. The germline V gene has CDR1 LNHDA and CDR2 SQIVND (reference sequence). The CDR3 runs 16 residues. Terminally differentiated effector memory CD45RA+ cells were excluded from the naive CD8 cells, which were CD45RO-negative and positively selected for CCR7. Those who donated were healthy HIV-negative adults, with no recent acute infections or vaccinations reported. This entry belongs to a study of shared clonotypes between healthy human individuals. Study background: Each donor's CD8 memory used one plate, CD8 naive two, each CD4 subset three.

Study-level results: Larger richness was generally estimated for naive than memory subsets. Rarefaction exposed incomplete sorted-subset sequencing despite large depth.

Profiling relied on immunoSEQ multiplex PCR, and the TCRdb table lists in-frame clones only, not all of them. The data contain over 2,000,000 clones, just over 90% of them singletons. Sequencing used naive CD8+ T cells from PBMCs. The receptor's source is a man between 18 and 35 years old in good health. Some clones in this sample may be carry-over from other donors' samples. The rearrangement uses TRBV19 and TRBJ1-4, with TRBD1 matching 8 bases. The CDR3 here is CASSIRGPATNEKLFF. The CDR3 DNA reads TGTGCCAGTAGTATCAGGGGGCCCGCAACTAATGAAAAACTGTTTTTT.